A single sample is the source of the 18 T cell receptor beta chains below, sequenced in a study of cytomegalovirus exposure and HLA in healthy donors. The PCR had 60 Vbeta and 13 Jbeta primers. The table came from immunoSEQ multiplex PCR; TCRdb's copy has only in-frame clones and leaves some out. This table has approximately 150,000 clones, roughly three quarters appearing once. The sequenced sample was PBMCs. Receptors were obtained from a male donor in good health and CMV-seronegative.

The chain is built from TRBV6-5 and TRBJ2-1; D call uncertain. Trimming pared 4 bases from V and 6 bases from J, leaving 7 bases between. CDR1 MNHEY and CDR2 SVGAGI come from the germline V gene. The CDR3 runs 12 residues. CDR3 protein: CASSSLSNEQFF. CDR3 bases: TGTGCCAGCAGTTCGCTTAGCAATGAGCAGTTCTTC.

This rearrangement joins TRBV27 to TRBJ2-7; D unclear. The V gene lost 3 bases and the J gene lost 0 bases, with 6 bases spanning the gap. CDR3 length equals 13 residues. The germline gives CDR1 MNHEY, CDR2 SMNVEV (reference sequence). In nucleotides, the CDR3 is TGTGCCAGCAGTTTGGGCCGCTCCTACGAGCAGTACTTC. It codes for CASSLGRSYEQYF.

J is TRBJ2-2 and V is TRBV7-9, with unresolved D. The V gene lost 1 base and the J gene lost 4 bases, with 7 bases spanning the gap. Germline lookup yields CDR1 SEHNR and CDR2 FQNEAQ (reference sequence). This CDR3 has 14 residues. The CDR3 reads CASSLDSSTGELFF. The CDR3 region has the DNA TGTGCCAGCAGCTTAGACAGCAGCACCGGGGAGCTGTTTTTT.

The CDR3 sequence: CASSQGLRTHEQYF. Written as DNA, the CDR3 is TGTGCCAGCAGCCAGGGACTCCGAACACACGAGCAGTACTTC. The V gene is TRBV5-6, the J gene TRBJ2-7, with TRBD2 as a possible D gene (6 bases). V lost 4 bases and J lost 5, with 16 bases in between. Per germline, CDR1 SGHDT and CDR2 YYEEEE. The CDR3 has 14 amino acids.

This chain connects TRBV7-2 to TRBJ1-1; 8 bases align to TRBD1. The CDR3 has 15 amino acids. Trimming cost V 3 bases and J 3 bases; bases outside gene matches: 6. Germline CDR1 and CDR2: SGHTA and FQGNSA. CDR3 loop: CASSLYRGEDTEAFF. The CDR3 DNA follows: TGTGCCAGCAGCTTGTACAGGGGGGAGGACACTGAAGCTTTCTTT.

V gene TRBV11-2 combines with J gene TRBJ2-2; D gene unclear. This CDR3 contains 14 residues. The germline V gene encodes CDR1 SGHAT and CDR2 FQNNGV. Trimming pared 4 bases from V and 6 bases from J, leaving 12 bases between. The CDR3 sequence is CASSWAGSAGELFF. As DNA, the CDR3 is TGTGCCAGCAGCTGGGCCGGTTCGGCCGGGGAGCTGTTTTTT. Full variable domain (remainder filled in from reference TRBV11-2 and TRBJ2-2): EAGVAQSPRYKIIEKRQSVAFWCNPISGHATLYWYQQILGQGPKLLIQFQNNGVVDDSQLPKDRFSAERLKGVDSTLKIQPAKLEDSAVYLCASSWAGSAGELFFGEGSRLTVL.

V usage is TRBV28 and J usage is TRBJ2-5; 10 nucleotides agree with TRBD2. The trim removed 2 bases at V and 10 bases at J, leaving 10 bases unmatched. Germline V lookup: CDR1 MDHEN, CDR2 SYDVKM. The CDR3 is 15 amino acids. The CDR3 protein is CASSLERGGRSGQYF. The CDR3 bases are TGTGCCAGCAGTTTAGAGCGGGGGGGCCGGAGTGGCCAGTACTTC.

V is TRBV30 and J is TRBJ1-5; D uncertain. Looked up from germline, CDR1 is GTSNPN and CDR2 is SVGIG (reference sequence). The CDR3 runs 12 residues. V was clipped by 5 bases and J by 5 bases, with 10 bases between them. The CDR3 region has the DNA TGTGCCTGGGGAAGACTTGATCAGCCCCAGCATTTT. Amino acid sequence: CAWGRLDQPQHF.

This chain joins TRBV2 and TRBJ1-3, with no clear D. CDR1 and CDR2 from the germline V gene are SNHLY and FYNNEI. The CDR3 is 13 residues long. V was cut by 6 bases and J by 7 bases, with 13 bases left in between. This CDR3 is CASSASVGNTIYF. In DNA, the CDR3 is TGTGCCAGCAGCGCCTCCGTCGGGAACACCATATATTTT.

The CDR3 is CSVIGQMNTEAFF. CDR3 sequence (DNA): TGCAGCGTTATTGGACAAATGAACACTGAAGCTTTCTTT. J is TRBJ1-1 and V is TRBV29-1; TRBD1 might be the D (5 bases). CDR1 and CDR2 (germline): SQVTM, ANQGSEA. V was clipped by 5 bases and J by 0 bases, with 10 bases between them. This CDR3 is built from 13 residues.

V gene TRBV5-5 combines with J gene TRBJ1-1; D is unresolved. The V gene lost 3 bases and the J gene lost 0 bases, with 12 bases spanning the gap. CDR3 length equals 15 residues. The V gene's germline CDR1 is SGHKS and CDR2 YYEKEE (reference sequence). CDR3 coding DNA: TGTGCCAGCAGCTCCAATCGGTCTTTGAACACTGAAGCTTTCTTT. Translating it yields CASSSNRSLNTEAFF.

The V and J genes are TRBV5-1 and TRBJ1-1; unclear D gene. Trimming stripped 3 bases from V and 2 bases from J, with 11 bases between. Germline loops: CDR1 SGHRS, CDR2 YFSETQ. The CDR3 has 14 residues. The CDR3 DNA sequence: TGCGCCAGCAGCTGGGCCCGTTCAAACACTGAAGCTTTCTTT. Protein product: CASSWARSNTEAFF.

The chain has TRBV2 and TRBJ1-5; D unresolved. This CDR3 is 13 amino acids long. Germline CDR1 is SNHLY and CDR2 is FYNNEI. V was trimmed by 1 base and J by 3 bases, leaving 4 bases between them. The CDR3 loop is CASSEGNNQPQHF. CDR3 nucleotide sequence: TGTGCCAGCAGTGAAGGTAACAATCAGCCCCAGCATTTT.

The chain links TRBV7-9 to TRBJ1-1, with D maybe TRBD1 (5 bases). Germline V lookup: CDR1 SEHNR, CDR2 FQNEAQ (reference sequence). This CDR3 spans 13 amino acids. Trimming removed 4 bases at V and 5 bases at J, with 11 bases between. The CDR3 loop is CASSSSGATEAFF. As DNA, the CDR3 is TGTGCCAGCAGCTCTTCTGGGGCGACTGAAGCTTTCTTT.

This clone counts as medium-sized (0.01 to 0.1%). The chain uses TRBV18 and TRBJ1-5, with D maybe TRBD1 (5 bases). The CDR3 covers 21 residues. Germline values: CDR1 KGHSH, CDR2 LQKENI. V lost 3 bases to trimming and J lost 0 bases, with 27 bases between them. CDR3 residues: CASSPGLRGRGPNYSNQPQHF. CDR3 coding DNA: TGTGCCAGCTCACCCGGCTTGCGAGGAAGGGGTCCGAATTATAGCAATCAGCCCCAGCATTTT. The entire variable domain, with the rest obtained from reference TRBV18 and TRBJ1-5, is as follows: NAGVMQNPRHLVRRRGQEARLRCSPMKGHSHVYWYRQLPEEGLKFMVYLQKENIIDESGMPKERFSAEFPKEGPSILRIQQVVRGDSAAYFCASSPGLRGRGPNYSNQPQHFGDGTRLSIL.

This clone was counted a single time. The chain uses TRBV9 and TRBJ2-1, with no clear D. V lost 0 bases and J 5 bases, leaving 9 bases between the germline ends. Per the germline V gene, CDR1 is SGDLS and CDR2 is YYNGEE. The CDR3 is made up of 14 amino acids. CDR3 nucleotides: TGTGCCAGCAGCGTAGGAGTGAACCACAATGAGCAGTTCTTC. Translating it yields CASSVGVNHNEQFF.

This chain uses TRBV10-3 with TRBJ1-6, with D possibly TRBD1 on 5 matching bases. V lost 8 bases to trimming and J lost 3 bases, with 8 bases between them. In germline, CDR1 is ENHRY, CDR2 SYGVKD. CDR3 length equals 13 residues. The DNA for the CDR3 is TGTGCCATCCTCAGGGACTATAATTCACCCCTCCACTTT. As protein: CAILRDYNSPLHF.

CDR3 loop: CASSYGTSGSYEQYF. CDR3 sequence (DNA): TGTGCCAGCAGTTACGGGACTAGCGGGAGCTACGAGCAGTACTTC. The chain is built from TRBV6-5 and TRBJ2-5; 14 bases are shared with TRBD2. The closer fit of TRBJ2-7 to the DNA end suggests the J call may be wrong. CDR1 is MNHEY and CDR2 is SVGAGI in the germline V gene. This CDR3 is 15 amino acids long.